The subject of this entry is one TCR beta chain. Its antigen is not identified. This specimen comes from a study of a mutant IDH1 vaccine in newly diagnosed glioma. Background on the study: Vaccination followed radiotherapy alone by 4-6 weeks, or accompanied temozolomide cycles.

TCRdb keeps only in-frame clones here, not all; method: immunoSEQ multiplex PCR. The sample has 50,000 or so clones, around 80% seen once. The CDR3 contains 14 residues. The V and J ends lost 2 bases and 8 bases respectively, with 16 bases between them. Germline values: CDR1 SGHRS, CDR2 YFSETQ. Stated time point: week 5, during vaccination. It was 300 ug of mutant IDH1 20-mer peptide that made up each vaccine dose, given with topical imiquimod. The sequence derives from a middle-aged woman with glioma. The V and J genes are TRBV5-1 and TRBJ1-2; the D is unclear. The specimen comprised PBMCs, sampled from a glioma patient whose treatment included an IDH1 peptide vaccine. CDR3 loop: CASSFDGNDQGYTF. DNA for the CDR3: TGCGCCAGCAGCTTTGATGGGAATGATCAAGGCTACACCTTC. The variable domain in full, with the rest retrieved from reference TRBV5-1 and TRBJ1-2, is KAGVTQTPRYLIKTRGQQVTLSCSPISGHRSVSWYQQTPGQGLQFLFEYFSETQRNKGNFPGRFSGRQFSNSRSEMNVSTLELGDSALYLCASSFDGNDQGYTFGSGTRLTVV.